The rows below give T cell receptor beta chains drawn from one sample of a study of shared clonotypes between healthy human individuals. Assay: immunoSEQ multiplex PCR; the TCRdb copy retains only in-frame clones and omits some. The repertoire holds around 2,100,000 clones, with approximately 94% as singletons. Sequenced sample: naive CD8+ T cells sorted from blood. These receptors all stem from a man aged 18-30 years in good health. Each CDR3 is given with its conserved first and last residue. The D gene is left open where the match is weak. A clone size is listed for some rows: how often the clone was seen (once, few, many), or a class if it is expanded.

TRBD1	TRBJ1-2	once	TRBV6-6	TGTGCCAATCGGGCAGGGGGTAACTATGGCTACACCTTC	CANRAGGNYGYTF
TRBD2	TRBJ2-7	.	TRBV18	TGTGCCAGCTCACCACCGGGAGGGGCCTACGAGCAGTACTTC	CASSPPGGAYEQYF
.	TRBJ1-1	.	TRBV7-9	TGTGCCAGCACCAATACGATCACTGAAGCTTTCTTT	CASTNTITEAFF
.	TRBJ2-2	.	TRBV29-1	TGCAGCGTTGAAAGTCGAGTCAGGGGGAACACCGGGGAGCTGTTTTTT	CSVESRVRGNTGELFF
TRBD2	TRBJ2-1	few	TRBV29-1	TGCAGCGTTGAAGGTACCGGGACTAGCGGGAGCAATGAGCAGTTCTTC	CSVEGTGTSGSNEQFF
TRBD1	TRBJ2-2	.	TRBV19	TGTGCCAGTAGTTTAACAGGGGTCAACACCGGGGAGCTGTTTTTT	CASSLTGVNTGELFF
TRBD1	TRBJ2-7	.	TRBV30	TGTGCCTGGAGCTCGGCCAGGGGGAGACCCTACGAGCAGTACTTC	CAWSSARGRPYEQYF
.	TRBJ1-4	.	TRBV29-1	TGCAGCCTAACTCTGACAGCTCCAACTAATGAAAAACTGTTTTTT	CSLTLTAPTNEKLFF
.	TRBJ1-3	.	TRBV10-1	TGCGCCAGCAGTGACCCGACCGGGACCATATATTTT	CASSDPTGTIYF
TRBD2	TRBJ2-2	.	TRBV27	TGTGCCAGCAGCAGGCTAGCGGGAGTAACCGGGGAGCTGTTTTTT	CASSRLAGVTGELFF
.	TRBJ2-5	once	TRBV10-2	TGCGCCAGCGGGGACTTACAAGAGACCCAGTACTTC	CASGDLQETQYF
TRBD2	TRBJ2-7	.	TRBV9	TGTGCCAGCAGCGTAGGAGGGGACTACTCCTACGAGCAGTACTTC	CASSVGGDYSYEQYF
.	TRBJ2-3	.	TRBV4-1	TGCGCCAGCAGCCAAGGGATGAGCACAGATACGCAGTATTTT	CASSQGMSTDTQYF
.	TRBJ2-3	.	TRBV10-3	TGTGCCATCAGTGAGAAAGCAGATACGCAGTATTTT	CAISEKADTQYF
.	TRBJ1-5	.	TRBV28	TGTGCCAGCAGCCACGGGATAACCTCGGATCAGCCCCAGCATTTT	CASSHGITSDQPQHF
.	TRBJ1-4	.	TRBV5-6	TGTGCCAGCAGCTTGGGGGCTTTAAGGGGTGAAAAACTGTTTTTT	CASSLGALRGEKLFF
.	TRBJ2-7	.	TRBV11-2	TGTGCCAGCAGCATCGGGACGGCGGGAACCAGCTCCTACGAGCAGTACTTC	CASSIGTAGTSSYEQYF